These 23 T cell receptor beta chains originate from one sample sequenced in a study of neoadjuvant anti-PD-1 for oral cavity cancer. As to time point: after neoadjuvant nivolumab, at surgical resection. Repertoires were generated with immunoSEQ multiplex PCR, while TCRdb's copy carries only in-frame clones and drops some. Of about 14,000 clones detected, 60% to 80% appear once; the ten largest clones hold under 3%. This specimen consisted of PBMCs, obtained after nivolumab (anti-PD-1) treatment. These receptors were obtained from a person aged 35-79 years with oral cavity squamous cell carcinoma.

The chain uses TRBV7-2 and TRBJ2-5, with D unresolved. The CDR3 has 15 residues. Germline V gene sequence: CDR1 SGHTA, CDR2 FQGNSA. Trimming removed 4 bases at V and 5 bases at J, with 17 bases between. CDR3 residues: CASSSSPAGRETQYF. In nucleotides, the CDR3 is TGTGCCAGCAGCTCCTCCCCGGCAGGAAGGGAGACCCAGTACTTC.

This sequence joins TRBV19 and TRBJ2-3; TRBD2 matches at 7 bases. J lost 1 base, V lost 5 bases, and 3 bases had no gene match. This CDR3 spans 14 amino acids. The V gene's germline CDR1 is LNHDA and CDR2 SQIVND (reference sequence). This CDR3 reads CASSREVGTDTQYF. CDR3 nucleotide sequence: TGTGCCAGTAGTCGGGAGGTGGGCACAGATACGCAGTATTTT.

The CDR3 DNA follows: TGTGCCAGCAGCTCCCTAAACCGACAGGGATTCTACGAGCAGTACTTC. This sequence encodes CASSSLNRQGFYEQYF. The V gene is TRBV4-2, the J gene TRBJ2-7, with 7 bases matching TRBD1. Germline trimming cut 5 bases from V and 3 bases from J; bases unmatched to any gene: 13. The V gene's germline CDR1 is LGHNA and CDR2 YNFKEQ. The CDR3 runs to 16 residues.

The genes are TRBV7-9 and TRBJ1-1, with no clear D. Germline values: CDR1 SEHNR, CDR2 FQNEAQ (reference sequence). This CDR3 region has 13 residues. V was clipped by 0 bases and J by 11 bases, with 13 bases between them. The CDR3 coding sequence is TGTGCCAGCAGCTTAGCACCCGGGGATGCGGCTTTCTTT. This gives the protein CASSLAPGDAAFF.

The genes are TRBV5-6 and TRBJ2-1; TRBD2 matches 8 bases. Losses at the gene ends were 1 base for V and 6 bases for J; bases not matched to a gene: 6. CDR3 length: 15 residues. Germline CDR1 SGHDT, CDR2 YYEEEE. In DNA form, the CDR3 reads TGTGCCAGCAGCTTGATTAGCGGGATCCCCAATGAGCAGTTCTTC. Translating gives CASSLISGIPNEQFF.

V usage is TRBV27 and J usage is TRBJ2-1; D gene unclear. This CDR3 comprises 13 residues. The germline V gene has CDR1 MNHEY and CDR2 SMNVEV (reference sequence). V was trimmed by 5 bases and J by 6 bases, leaving 11 bases between them. CDR3 nucleotides: TGTGCCAGCAGTCCTATGGCTAGCAATGAGCAGTTCTTC. This gives the protein CASSPMASNEQFF.

V and J are TRBV5-1 and TRBJ1-2, with D uncertain. The CDR3 contains 12 residues. V was trimmed by 0 bases and J by 8 bases, leaving 8 bases between them. Germline V gene lookup returns CDR1 SGHRS and CDR2 YFSETQ. CDR3 amino acids: CASSLVGYGYTF. The CDR3 nucleotides read TGCGCCAGCAGCTTGGTGGGTTACGGCTACACCTTC.

The rearrangement links TRBV2 to TRBJ1-5; D remains unclear. Germline V gene lookup returns CDR1 SNHLY and CDR2 FYNNEI. V lost 5 bases and J 0 bases, leaving 17 bases between the germline ends. There are 17 residues in the CDR3. The CDR3 here is CASSNRQGFYSNQPQHF. For the CDR3, the DNA is TGTGCCAGCAGTAACCGACAAGGGTTTTATAGCAATCAGCCCCAGCATTTT.

This rearrangement joins TRBV9 to TRBJ1-1, with 7 positions matching TRBD1. CDR3 length: 14 amino acids. The ends lost 4 bases at V and 5 bases at J; junction bases unmatched: 8. Germline lookup yields CDR1 SGDLS and CDR2 YYNGEE. This CDR3 is CASSRGGAWTEAFF. CDR3 DNA: TGTGCCAGCAGCCGAGGGGGCGCATGGACTGAAGCTTTCTTT.

This clone was counted between two and nine times. The CDR3 DNA is TGTGCCTGGAGGCAGAACACTGAAGCTTTCTTT. Translating it yields CAWRQNTEAFF. V is TRBV30 and J is TRBJ1-1; no clear D. V dropped 3 bases and J dropped 1 base, with 3 bases sitting between them. CDR3 size: 11 residues. The germline gives CDR1 GTSNPN, CDR2 SVGIG (reference sequence).

The table lists this clone with a few counts. The chain joins TRBV7-8 to TRBJ1-5; the D gene is possibly TRBD1 (6 bases). V was pared by 3 bases and J by 1 base, with 13 bases between. The CDR3 sequence is 16 residues long. Germline V CDR1 and CDR2: SGHVS, FQNEAQ. The CDR3 loop reads CASSFLPTGSNQPQHF. The CDR3 DNA reads TGTGCCAGCAGCTTCCTTCCGACAGGAAGCAATCAGCCCCAGCATTTT.

This chain joins TRBV9 and TRBJ1-3, with D hard to call. Germline V gene sequence: CDR1 SGDLS, CDR2 YYNGEE. This CDR3 has 15 amino acids. V was cut by 1 base and J by 0 bases, with 8 bases left in between. CDR3 sequence: CASSVSWVSGNTIYF. CDR3 sequence (DNA): TGTGCCAGCAGCGTATCGTGGGTCTCTGGAAACACCATATATTTT.

The chain recombines TRBV4-1 with TRBJ2-1; 10 bases are a match to TRBD2. The CDR3 length is 19 residues. After removal of 1 base from V and 8 bases from J, the junction contained 17 bases not matched to a gene. Germline V gene lookup returns CDR1 MGHRA and CDR2 YSYEKL. The CDR3 DNA is TGCGCCAGCAGCCAAGGCCCTCTACGGACTAGCGGCCCCACGGATGAGCAGTTCTTC. It yields the protein CASSQGPLRTSGPTDEQFF.

V gene TRBV7-3 combines with J gene TRBJ2-7, with unresolved D. V was trimmed by 2 bases and J by 5 bases, leaving 16 bases between them. Germline CDR1 SGHTA, CDR2 FQGTGA. The CDR3 has 15 residues. The chain's CDR3 is CASSLQSVAPHEQYF. CDR3 sequence (DNA): TGTGCCAGCAGCTTACAGTCCGTCGCTCCTCACGAGCAGTACTTC.

The chain joins TRBV19 to TRBJ2-7, with D tentatively TRBD1 or TRBD2 (5 bases each). V lost 4 bases and J lost 0, with 10 bases in between. This CDR3 has 14 residues. CDR1 is LNHDA, CDR2 SQIVND, per germline (reference sequence). CDR3 sequence reads: CASSRGVGSYEQYF. DNA for the CDR3: TGTGCCAGTAGTAGAGGGGTCGGCTCCTACGAGCAGTACTTC. The full variable domain, rest sourced from reference TRBV19 and TRBJ2-7, is DGGITQSPKYLFRKEGQNVTLSCEQNLNHDAMYWYRQDPGQGLRLIYYSQIVNDFQKGDIAEGYSVSREKKESFPLTVTSAQKNPTAFYLCASSRGVGSYEQYFGPGTRLTVT.

The rearrangement joins TRBV30 to TRBJ2-2; D gene ambiguous. V was shortened by 3 bases and J by 3 bases, with 5 bases between the two germline ends. CDR1 and CDR2 (germline): GTSNPN, SVGIG (reference sequence). The CDR3 consists of 12 residues. The CDR3 nucleotides read TGTGCCTGGAGGGTGGACACCGGGGAGCTGTTTTTT. Its protein product is CAWRVDTGELFF.

The genes are TRBV6-4 and TRBJ2-3, with 12 bases fitting TRBD2. The CDR3 extends over 15 amino acids. The V gene end was trimmed by 2 bases and the J gene end by 3 bases; junction bases not matched to a gene: 0. Germline CDR1 reads MRHNA; CDR2 reads SNTAGT. CDR3 DNA sequence: TGTGCCAGCAGTGACCTAGCGGGGGGGACAGATACGCAGTATTTT. This encodes CASSDLAGGTDTQYF.

The J gene is TRBJ2-2, the V gene TRBV25-1; the D is unclear. This CDR3 contains 11 residues. Germline CDR1 is MGHDK and CDR2 is SYGVNS. Deletions cut 4 bases from V and 7 bases from J, with 4 bases between. The CDR3 loop is CASSVYGELFF. The CDR3 nucleotides read TGTGCCAGCAGTGTTTACGGGGAGCTGTTTTTT.

The V gene is TRBV6-1, the J gene TRBJ2-5, with D uncertain. Germline CDR1 and CDR2: MNHNS and SASEGT. V lost 5 bases, J lost 1 base, and 14 bases lay in between. This CDR3 comprises 15 residues. The CDR3 spells CASSPNSILQETQYF. The CDR3 DNA reads as TGTGCCAGCAGTCCGAACAGTATACTCCAAGAGACCCAGTACTTC.

The V gene is TRBV28, the J gene TRBJ2-1, with 12 bases that match TRBD2. V lost 5 bases and J lost 6; bases outside the gene matches: 5. Germline V CDR1 and CDR2: MDHEN, SYDVKM. The CDR3 runs 15 residues. Written as DNA, the CDR3 is TGTGCCAGCAGTCTAGCGGGAGGGCCCGGCAATGAGCAGTTCTTC. Amino acid sequence: CASSLAGGPGNEQFF.

This rearrangement joins TRBV6-1 to TRBJ2-5, with D perhaps matching TRBD2 (6 bases). Germline V lookup: CDR1 MNHNS, CDR2 SASEGT. Between the trimmed V and J ends, which lost 0 bases and 5 bases, there was a span of 13 bases. This CDR3 spans 15 amino acids. CDR3 amino acids: CASSEALGGVETQYF. Here the CDR3 DNA reads TGTGCCAGCAGTGAAGCGCTGGGGGGAGTTGAGACCCAGTACTTC.

V usage is TRBV7-3 and J usage is TRBJ1-1, with D unclear. Trimming took 1 base from V and 0 from J, leaving 3 bases between them. The CDR3 runs 13 residues. CDR1 and CDR2 from the germline V gene are SGHTA and FQGTGA. CDR3 DNA sequence: TGTGCCAGCAGCTTAAGTATGAACACTGAAGCTTTCTTT. Protein: CASSLSMNTEAFF.

This clone was recorded a few times. This chain links TRBV27 with TRBJ1-2; 9 nucleotides align to TRBD1. The CDR3 covers 15 residues. V shed 6 bases, J shed 4 bases, and the junction held 9 bases outside the gene matches. Germline CDR1 MNHEY, CDR2 SMNVEV (reference sequence). The CDR3 DNA reads TGTGCCAGCAGCCCGCGGGGACAGGGTACCTATGGCTACACCTTC. Encoded protein: CASSPRGQGTYGYTF.